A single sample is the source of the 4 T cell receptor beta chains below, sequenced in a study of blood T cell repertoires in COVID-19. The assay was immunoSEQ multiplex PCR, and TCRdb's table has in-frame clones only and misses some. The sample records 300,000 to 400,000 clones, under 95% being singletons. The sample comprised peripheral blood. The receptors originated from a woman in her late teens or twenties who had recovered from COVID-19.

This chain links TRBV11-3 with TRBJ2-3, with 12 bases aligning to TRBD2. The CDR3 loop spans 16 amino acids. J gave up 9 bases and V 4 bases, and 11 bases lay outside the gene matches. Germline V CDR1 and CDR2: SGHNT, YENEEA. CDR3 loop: CASSSAGITSGRTQYF. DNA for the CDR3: TGTGCCAGCAGCTCCGCCGGGATCACTAGCGGGAGGACGCAGTATTTT.

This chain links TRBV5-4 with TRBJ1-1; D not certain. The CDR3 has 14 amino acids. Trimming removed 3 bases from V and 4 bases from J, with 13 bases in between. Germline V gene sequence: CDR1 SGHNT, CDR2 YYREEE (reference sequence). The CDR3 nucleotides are TGTGCCAGCAGCTCTAGGCCAGTCATCACTGAAGCTTTCTTT. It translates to CASSSRPVITEAFF.

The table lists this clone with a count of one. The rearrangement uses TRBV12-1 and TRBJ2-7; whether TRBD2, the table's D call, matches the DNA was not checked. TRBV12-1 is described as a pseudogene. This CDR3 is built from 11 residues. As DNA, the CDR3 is TGTGCCATCCTCTCGGCTAGCGATCAGTACGTC. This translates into CAILSASDQYV.

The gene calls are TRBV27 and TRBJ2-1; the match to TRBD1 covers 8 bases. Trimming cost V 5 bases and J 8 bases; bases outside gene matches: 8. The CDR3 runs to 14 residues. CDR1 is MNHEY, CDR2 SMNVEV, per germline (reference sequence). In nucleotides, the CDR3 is TGTGCCAGCAGTACCGGGACAGGTCTGGATGAGCAGTTCTTC. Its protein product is CASSTGTGLDEQFF.